The 20 T cell receptor beta chains below come from one sample, sequenced in a study of T cell responses to AZD1222 COVID-19 vaccine. Produced via immunoSEQ multiplex PCR; TCRdb's table is partial and in-frame only. The sample yields 130,000 to 150,000 clones, 88% seen once. The sample here was peripheral blood, taken 28 days after the second dose of the MenACWY control vaccine. The receptors stem from an adult who received the MenACWY meningococcal vaccine as a control.

This chain connects TRBV24-1 to TRBJ1-5, with D possibly being TRBD1 (5 bases). V was clipped by 3 bases and J by 2 bases, with 16 bases between them. Germline loops: CDR1 KGHDR, CDR2 SFDVKD. The CDR3 length is 17 residues. The CDR3 DNA is TGTGCCACCAGTGATGGGCAAGGCTCGGGGGGCAATCAGCCCCAGCATTTT. It is translated as CATSDGQGSGGNQPQHF.

J is TRBJ1-2 and V is TRBV2, with D possibly TRBD1 on 5 matching bases. V dropped 3 bases and J dropped 7 bases, with 12 bases sitting between them. This CDR3 contains 13 residues. CDR1 is SNHLY and CDR2 is FYNNEI in the germline V gene. The CDR3 nucleotides read TGTGCCAGCAGTGATCGGGGCAGGGCTGGCTACACCTTC. This translates into CASSDRGRAGYTF.

The chain joins TRBV27 to TRBJ1-1; possible D gene TRBD1, 6 bases. The CDR3 is made up of 14 amino acids. V lost 4 bases and J 4 bases, leaving 13 bases between the germline ends. CDR1 and CDR2 from the germline V gene are MNHEY and SMNVEV (reference sequence). Here the CDR3 reads CASSWGGVGTEAFF. The DNA of the CDR3 is TGTGCCAGCAGTTGGGGGGGCGTCGGCACTGAAGCTTTCTTT.

This rearrangement joins TRBV11-2 to TRBJ2-3, with D perhaps TRBD1 (6 bases). The CDR3 covers 15 residues. Germline loops: CDR1 SGHAT, CDR2 FQNNGV. V gave up 5 bases and J gave up 9 bases, with 21 bases separating them. The CDR3 sequence is CASSRNRAQWDTQYF. The CDR3 DNA sequence: TGTGCCAGCAGCCGAAACAGGGCGCAGTGGGACACGCAGTATTTT. Based on the CDR3 plus reference TRBV11-2 and TRBJ2-3, the full variable domain is EAGVAQSPRYKIIEKRQSVAFWCNPISGHATLYWYQQILGQGPKLLIQFQNNGVVDDSQLPKDRFSAERLKGVDSTLKIQPAKLEDSAVYLCASSRNRAQWDTQYFGPGTRLTVL.

This chain connects TRBV5-1 to TRBJ2-5, with D possibly TRBD1 on 6 matching bases. Trimming removed 0 bases at V and 4 bases at J, with 10 bases between. From germline, CDR1 is SGHRS and CDR2 YFSETQ. CDR3 length: 14 amino acids. CDR3 nucleotides: TGCGCCAGCAGCTTGGAGAGCAGGGGAGAGACCCAGTACTTC. Protein: CASSLESRGETQYF. The full variable domain, its missing parts supplied by reference TRBV5-1 and TRBJ2-5, is KAGVTQTPRYLIKTRGQQVTLSCSPISGHRSVSWYQQTPGQGLQFLFEYFSETQRNKGNFPGRFSGRQFSNSRSEMNVSTLELGDSALYLCASSLESRGETQYFGPGTRLLVL.

This clone was detected a few times. V is TRBV5-4 and J is TRBJ2-5, with D possibly being TRBD1 (5 bases). V was shortened by 4 bases and J by 4 bases, with 14 bases between the two germline ends. CDR1 is SGHNT, CDR2 YYREEE, per germline (reference sequence). The CDR3 is 14 amino acids. CDR3 sequence (DNA): TGTGCCAGCAGCCCCAAGTCGACAGCAGAGACCCAGTACTTC. Translation: CASSPKSTAETQYF.

The chain links TRBV14 to TRBJ1-1, with unresolved D. CDR3 length equals 19 residues. V lost 1 base and J lost 1, with 22 bases in between. CDR1 SGHDN and CDR2 FVKESK come from the germline V gene. CDR3 protein: CASSQGTARRSVRNTEAFF. The CDR3 nucleotides read TGTGCCAGCAGCCAAGGGACGGCGAGGCGTTCGGTTAGGAACACTGAAGCTTTCTTT.

The chain recombines TRBV6-5 with TRBJ1-1; TRBD1 agrees at 8 bases. Germline lookup yields CDR1 MNHEY and CDR2 SVGAGI. The CDR3 has 14 residues. V lost 4 bases and J lost 2; bases outside the gene matches: 3. The CDR3 sequence is CASSSDRGNTEAFF. In DNA form, the CDR3 reads TGTGCCAGCAGTTCCGACAGGGGTAACACTGAAGCTTTCTTT.

The rearrangement links TRBV18 to TRBJ1-1; D is unclear. Germline assignment: CDR1 KGHSH and CDR2 LQKENI. V was cut by 4 bases and J by 3 bases, with 9 bases left in between. The CDR3 is 13 amino acids. CDR3 loop: CASSRGIDTEAFF. The CDR3 DNA sequence: TGTGCCAGCTCACGGGGAATAGACACTGAAGCTTTCTTT.

The V call is TRBV6-5, the J call TRBJ2-5; perhaps TRBD2 as D (5 bases). The CDR3 has 15 residues. Per germline, CDR1 MNHEY and CDR2 SVGAGI. V dropped 5 bases and J dropped 1 base, with 14 bases sitting between them. CDR3 sequence reads: CASSRGLRFQETQYF. The CDR3 DNA is TGTGCCAGCAGTCGAGGACTCAGATTCCAAGAGACCCAGTACTTC.

This rearrangement joins TRBV11-3 to TRBJ2-5, with a tentative D call TRBD1 (5 bases). Germline V gene sequence: CDR1 SGHNT, CDR2 YENEEA. The CDR3 spans 14 residues. V lost 5 bases to trimming and J lost 0 bases, with 10 bases between them. The CDR3 DNA reads as TGTGCCAGCAGCCCTGGGGCAAACCAAGAGACCCAGTACTTC. The encoded protein is CASSPGANQETQYF. The variable domain in full, with the rest retrieved from reference TRBV11-3 and TRBJ2-5, is EAGVVQSPRYKIIEKKQPVAFWCNPISGHNTLYWYLQNLGQGPELLIRYENEEAVDDSQLPKDRFSAERLKGVDSTLKIQPAELGDSAVYLCASSPGANQETQYFGPGTRLLVL.

The CDR3 spells CASSYSTVPSYNEQFF. The CDR3 coding sequence is TGTGCCAGCAGTTACTCTACGGTCCCCTCCTACAATGAGCAGTTCTTC. The rearrangement links TRBV6-2 or TRBV6-3 to TRBJ2-1; unclear D gene. This CDR3 contains 16 residues. Germline V lookup: CDR1 MNHEY, CDR2 SVGEGT. V shed 0 bases and J shed 0 bases, with 9 bases lying between them.

The J gene is TRBJ1-1, the V gene TRBV5-4; D is ambiguous. Germline CDR1 reads SGHNT; CDR2 reads YYREEE (reference sequence). The CDR3 loop spans 15 amino acids. The V gene lost 4 bases and the J gene lost 4 bases, with 17 bases spanning the gap. The CDR3 protein is CASSTAPGVFTEAFF. For the CDR3, the DNA is TGTGCCAGCAGCACCGCCCCAGGTGTTTTCACTGAAGCTTTCTTT.

This clone has only a few counts. V gene TRBV5-1 combines with J gene TRBJ2-5; D ambiguous. Germline V gene lookup returns CDR1 SGHRS and CDR2 YFSETQ. V was trimmed by 8 bases and J by 2 bases, leaving 19 bases between them. The CDR3 sequence is 15 residues long. CDR3 sequence reads: CARLQPSTIQETQYF. CDR3 nucleotides: TGCGCCAGACTACAGCCCTCTACAATACAAGAGACCCAGTACTTC.

This chain connects TRBV6-1 to TRBJ2-5, with TRBD1 matching over 7 bases. CDR1 MNHNS and CDR2 SASEGT come from the germline V gene. This CDR3 comprises 15 residues. Unmatched junction bases numbered 6, after V lost 3 bases and J lost 2 bases. Here the CDR3 DNA reads TGTGCCAGCAGTGAGATAGGGGGCGATCAAGAGACCCAGTACTTC. Translating gives CASSEIGGDQETQYF.

This chain uses TRBV29-1 with TRBJ2-7; TRBD2 matches 9 bases. There are 13 residues in the CDR3. Germline V CDR1 and CDR2: SQVTM, ANQGSEA. J lost 2 bases, V lost 3 bases, and 2 bases had no gene match. Here the CDR3 DNA reads TGCAGCGTTGACGCGGGAGGGGCCTACGAGCAGTACTTC. The encoded protein is CSVDAGGAYEQYF.

Comments on this clone: This CDR3 is also generated by other DNA sequences in the sample. The V gene is TRBV19, the J gene TRBJ1-6; a weak D match, TRBD1 (6 bases). CDR1 is LNHDA, CDR2 SQIVND, per germline (reference sequence). V was shortened by 8 bases and J by 0 bases, with 8 bases between the two germline ends. The CDR3 spans 14 residues. In nucleotides, the CDR3 is TGTGCCAGTTCGACAGGCTCCTATAATTCACCCCTCCACTTT. This gives the protein CASSTGSYNSPLHF.

The chain joins TRBV6-1 to TRBJ1-6; tentative D call: TRBD1 (5 bases). Germline V gene data show CDR1 as MNHNS and CDR2 as SASEGT. The CDR3 extends over 14 amino acids. Trimming removed 2 bases from V and 13 bases from J, with 15 bases in between. As DNA, the CDR3 is TGTGCCAGCAGTGAAACCCCCGGGGGTTCGCCCCTCCACTTT. It encodes CASSETPGGSPLHF.

Only a few counts were recorded for this clone. The chain links TRBV19 to TRBJ1-1; D call uncertain. The V gene's germline CDR1 is LNHDA and CDR2 SQIVND (reference sequence). Trimming left V 3 bases short and J 1 base short, with 12 bases between. This CDR3 contains 15 residues. The CDR3 region is CASSMPSPGNTEAFF. In DNA form, the CDR3 reads TGTGCCAGTAGTATGCCATCGCCAGGGAACACTGAAGCTTTCTTT.

The gene calls are TRBV6-1 and TRBJ1-2; D gene unclear. V was shortened by 1 base and J by 2 bases, with 5 bases between the two germline ends. This CDR3 has 13 residues. Germline V gene lookup returns CDR1 MNHNS and CDR2 SASEGT. CDR3 DNA sequence: TGTGCCAGCAGTGAAGTACAGAACTATGGCTACACCTTC. It is translated as CASSEVQNYGYTF.